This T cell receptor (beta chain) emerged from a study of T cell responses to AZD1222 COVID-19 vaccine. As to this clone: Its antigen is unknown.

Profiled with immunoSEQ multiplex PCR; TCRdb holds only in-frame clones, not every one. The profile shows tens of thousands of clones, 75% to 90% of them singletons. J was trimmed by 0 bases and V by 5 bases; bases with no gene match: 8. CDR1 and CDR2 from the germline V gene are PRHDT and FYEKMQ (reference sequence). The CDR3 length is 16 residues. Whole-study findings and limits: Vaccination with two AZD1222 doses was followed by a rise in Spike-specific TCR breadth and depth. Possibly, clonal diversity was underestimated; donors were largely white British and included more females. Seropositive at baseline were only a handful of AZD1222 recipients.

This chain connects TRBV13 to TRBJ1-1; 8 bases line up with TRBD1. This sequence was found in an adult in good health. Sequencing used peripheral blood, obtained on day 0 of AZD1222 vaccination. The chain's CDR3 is CASSRQGPGLNTEAFF. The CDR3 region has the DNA TGTGCCAGCAGCCGACAGGGGCCCGGATTGAACACTGAAGCTTTCTTT.